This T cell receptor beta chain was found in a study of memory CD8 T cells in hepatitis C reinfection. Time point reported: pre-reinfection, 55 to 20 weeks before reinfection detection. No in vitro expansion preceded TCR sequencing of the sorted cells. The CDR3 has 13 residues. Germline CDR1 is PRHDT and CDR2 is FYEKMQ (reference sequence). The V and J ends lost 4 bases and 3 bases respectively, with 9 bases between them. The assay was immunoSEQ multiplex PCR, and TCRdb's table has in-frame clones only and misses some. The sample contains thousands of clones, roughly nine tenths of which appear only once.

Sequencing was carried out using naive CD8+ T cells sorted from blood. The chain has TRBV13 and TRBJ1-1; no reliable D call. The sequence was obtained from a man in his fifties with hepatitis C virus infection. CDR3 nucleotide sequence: TGTGCCAGCAGCTCAACGGAGCACACTGAAGCTTTCTTT. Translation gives CASSSTEHTEAFF.